The clone carrying this T cell receptor beta chain has a handful of counts. Unmatched junction bases numbered 4, after V lost 1 base and J lost 7 bases. The V gene's germline CDR1 is SGHRS and CDR2 YFSETQ. The CDR3 is 15 residues long. The data were obtained in a study of T cells after yellow fever vaccination. TCRdb used MiXCR to reprocess the 5' RACE reads, holding one entry per CDR3 protein. The sample has hundreds of thousands of distinct CDR3 sequences; 15% to 20% are singletons. This rearrangement joins TRBV5-1 to TRBJ2-1; 11 nucleotides agree with TRBD2. This specimen consisted of PBMCs, obtained 15 days after the yellow fever booster vaccination. The sequence was collected from a man aged 25 to 45 who received the YFV17D yellow fever vaccine. The chain's CDR3 is CASSLRLAGSNEQFF. CDR3 coding DNA: TGCGCCAGCAGCTTGAGACTAGCGGGATCGAATGAGCAGTTCTTC.